The source of this T cell receptor beta chain is a study of a mutant IDH1 vaccine in newly diagnosed glioma. On the study more broadly: Pretreatment consisted of radiotherapy, temozolomide, or both, with most receiving both.

Time point of the sample: baseline, week 1 (first vaccination visit). As for treatment: pre-vaccination baseline after standard-of-care therapy. J lost 5 bases, V lost 0 bases, and 6 bases had no gene match. The CDR3 is 15 amino acids. Germline values: CDR1 MNHNS, CDR2 SASEGT. Assay used: immunoSEQ multiplex PCR; TCRdb lists only in-frame clones, some missing. This sample carries 65,000 to 70,000 clones, 70% to 90% of them seen once, and the ten largest clones take 2.9%. The sequence was collected from a man aged 30-40 years with glioma. This sample comprised PBMCs, obtained from a glioma patient treated with radiotherapy, temozolomide or both. The chain links TRBV6-1 to TRBJ1-1; 7 bases are shared with TRBD1. The CDR3 coding sequence is TGTGCCAGCAGTGAAGCGGCGGTCAGGGGGACTGAAGCTTTCTTT. Its translation: CASSEAAVRGTEAFF.